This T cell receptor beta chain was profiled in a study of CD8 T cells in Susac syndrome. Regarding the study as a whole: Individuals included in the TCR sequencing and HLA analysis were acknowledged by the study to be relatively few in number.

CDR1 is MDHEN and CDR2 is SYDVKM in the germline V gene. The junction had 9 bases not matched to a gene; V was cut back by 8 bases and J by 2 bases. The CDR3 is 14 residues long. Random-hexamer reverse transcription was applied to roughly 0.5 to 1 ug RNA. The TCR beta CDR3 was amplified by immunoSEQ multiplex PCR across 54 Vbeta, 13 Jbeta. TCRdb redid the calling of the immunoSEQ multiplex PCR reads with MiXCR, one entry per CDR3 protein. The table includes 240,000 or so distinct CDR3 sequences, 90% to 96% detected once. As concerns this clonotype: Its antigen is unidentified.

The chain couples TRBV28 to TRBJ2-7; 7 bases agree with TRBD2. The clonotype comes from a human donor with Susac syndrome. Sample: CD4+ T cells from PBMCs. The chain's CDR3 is CASWDSREAYEQYF. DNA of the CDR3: TGTGCCAGCTGGGACTCACGGGAGGCCTACGAGCAGTACTTC.